This T cell receptor beta chain derives from a study of read filtering for tumor transcriptome and immune sequencing. Study-level results: In IR-seq, single-read clonotypes were around four fifths of clonotypes but approximately 3.5% of reads.

There are many counts of this clonotype. The antigen is undetermined. This library used 300 to 500 ng RNA and molecular barcoded adaptors spanning alpha/delta and beta/gamma chains. Via MiXCR, TCRdb re-called the reads, giving one row per CDR3 protein. In the table there are about 39,000 distinct CDR3 sequences, approximately 14% of which are singletons. V was cut by 5 bases and J by 4 bases, with 11 bases left in between. CDR1 and CDR2 (germline): MNHEY, SVGAGI. This CDR3 has 13 residues. The receptor was derived from a donor at least 40 years old with multiple myeloma. Sequenced input: a population of CD138-negative cells sorted from bone marrow. The chain employs TRBV6-5 and TRBJ2-5, with D perhaps TRBD2 (6 bases). CDR3 protein: CASSGDWGETQYF. The CDR3 nucleotides read TGTGCCAGCAGTGGGGACTGGGGAGAGACCCAGTACTTC.